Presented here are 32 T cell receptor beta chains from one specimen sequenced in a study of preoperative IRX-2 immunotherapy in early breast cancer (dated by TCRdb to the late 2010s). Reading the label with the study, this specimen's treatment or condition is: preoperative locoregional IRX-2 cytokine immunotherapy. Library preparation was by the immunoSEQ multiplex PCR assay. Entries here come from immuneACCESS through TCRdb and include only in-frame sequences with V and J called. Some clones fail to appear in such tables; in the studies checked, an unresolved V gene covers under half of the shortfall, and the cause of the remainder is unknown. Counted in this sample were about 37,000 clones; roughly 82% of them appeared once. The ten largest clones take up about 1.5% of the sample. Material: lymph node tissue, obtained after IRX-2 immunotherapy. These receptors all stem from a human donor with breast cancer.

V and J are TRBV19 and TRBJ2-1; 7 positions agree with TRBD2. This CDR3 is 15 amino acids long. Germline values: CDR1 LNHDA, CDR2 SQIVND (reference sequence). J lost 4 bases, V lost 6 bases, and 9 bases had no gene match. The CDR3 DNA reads TGTGCCAGTAGCGATGGGGGGGGTTCGTACAATGAGCAGTTCTTC. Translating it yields CASSDGGGSYNEQFF.

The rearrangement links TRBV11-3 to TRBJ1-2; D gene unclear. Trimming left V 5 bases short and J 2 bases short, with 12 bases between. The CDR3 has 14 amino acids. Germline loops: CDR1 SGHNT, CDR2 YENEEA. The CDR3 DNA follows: TGTGCCAGCAGCCCTCGTGGGGTAAACTATGGCTACACCTTC. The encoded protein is CASSPRGVNYGYTF.

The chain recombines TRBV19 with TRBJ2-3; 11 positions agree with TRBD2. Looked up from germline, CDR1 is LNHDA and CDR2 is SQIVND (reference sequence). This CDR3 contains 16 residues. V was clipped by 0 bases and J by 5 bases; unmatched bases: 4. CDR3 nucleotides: TGTGCCAGTAGTATAGATCTAGCGGGGGGTAGAGATACGCAGTATTTT. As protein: CASSIDLAGGRDTQYF.

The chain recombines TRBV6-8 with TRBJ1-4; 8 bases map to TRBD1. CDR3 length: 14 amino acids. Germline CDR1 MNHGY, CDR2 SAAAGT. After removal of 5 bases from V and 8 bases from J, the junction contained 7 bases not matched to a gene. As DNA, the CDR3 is TGTGCCAGCAGTCGGCAGGGGGCCGTGGAAAAACTGTTTTTT. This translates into CASSRQGAVEKLFF.

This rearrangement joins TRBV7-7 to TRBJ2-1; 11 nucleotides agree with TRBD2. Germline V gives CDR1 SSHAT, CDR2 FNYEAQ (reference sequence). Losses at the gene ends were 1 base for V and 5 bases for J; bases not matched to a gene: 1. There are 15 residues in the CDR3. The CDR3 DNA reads TGTGCCAGCAGCTTAGGACTAGCGGGACACAATGAGCAGTTCTTC. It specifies CASSLGLAGHNEQFF. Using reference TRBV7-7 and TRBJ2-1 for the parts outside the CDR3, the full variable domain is GAGVSQSPRYKVTKRGQDVTLRCDPISSHATLYWYQQALGQGPEFLTYFNYEAQPDKSGLPSDRFSAERPEGSISTLTIQRTEQRDSAMYRCASSLGLAGHNEQFFGPGTRLTVL.

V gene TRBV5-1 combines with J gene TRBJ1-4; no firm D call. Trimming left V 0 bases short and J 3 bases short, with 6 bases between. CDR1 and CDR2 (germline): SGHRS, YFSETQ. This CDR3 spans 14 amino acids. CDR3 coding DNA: TGCGCCAGCAGCTTGGCCCAGCCTAATGAAAAACTGTTTTTT. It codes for CASSLAQPNEKLFF.

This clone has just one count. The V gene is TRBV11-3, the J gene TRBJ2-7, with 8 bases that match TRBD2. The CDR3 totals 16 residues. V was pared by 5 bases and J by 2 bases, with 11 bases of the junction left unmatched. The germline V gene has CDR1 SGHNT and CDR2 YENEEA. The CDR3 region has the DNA TGTGCCAGCAGCGGGGAGGGAGCGGGGGCCGCCTACGAGCAGTACTTC. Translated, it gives CASSGEGAGAAYEQYF.

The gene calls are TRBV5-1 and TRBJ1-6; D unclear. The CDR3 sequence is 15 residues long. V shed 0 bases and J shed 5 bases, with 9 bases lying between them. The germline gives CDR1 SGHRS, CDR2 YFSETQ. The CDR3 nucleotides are TGCGCCAGCAGCTTGGTCTTCAGTGATAATTCACCCCTCCACTTT. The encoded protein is CASSLVFSDNSPLHF. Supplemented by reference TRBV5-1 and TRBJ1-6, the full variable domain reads KAGVTQTPRYLIKTRGQQVTLSCSPISGHRSVSWYQQTPGQGLQFLFEYFSETQRNKGNFPGRFSGRQFSNSRSEMNVSTLELGDSALYLCASSLVFSDNSPLHFGNGTRLTVT.

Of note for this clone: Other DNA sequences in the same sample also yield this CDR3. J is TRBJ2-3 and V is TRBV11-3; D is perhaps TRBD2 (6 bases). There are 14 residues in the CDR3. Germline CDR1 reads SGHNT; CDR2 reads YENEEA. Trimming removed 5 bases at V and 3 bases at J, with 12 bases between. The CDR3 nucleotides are TGTGCCAGCAGCCCGGGACTTTCGACAGATACGCAGTATTTT. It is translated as CASSPGLSTDTQYF.

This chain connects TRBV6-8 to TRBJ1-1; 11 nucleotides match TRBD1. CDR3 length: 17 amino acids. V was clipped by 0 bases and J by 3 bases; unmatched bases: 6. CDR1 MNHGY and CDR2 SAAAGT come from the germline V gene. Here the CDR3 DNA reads TGTGCCAGCAGTTACTCGAGGACAGGGGGCGAAGACACTGAAGCTTTCTTT. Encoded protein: CASSYSRTGGEDTEAFF.

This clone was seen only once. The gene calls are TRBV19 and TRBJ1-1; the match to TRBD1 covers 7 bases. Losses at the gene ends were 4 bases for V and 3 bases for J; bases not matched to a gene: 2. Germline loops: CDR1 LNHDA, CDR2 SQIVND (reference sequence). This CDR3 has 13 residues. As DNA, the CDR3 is TGTGCCAGTAGTAACAGGGGAGACACTGAAGCTTTCTTT. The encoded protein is CASSNRGDTEAFF.

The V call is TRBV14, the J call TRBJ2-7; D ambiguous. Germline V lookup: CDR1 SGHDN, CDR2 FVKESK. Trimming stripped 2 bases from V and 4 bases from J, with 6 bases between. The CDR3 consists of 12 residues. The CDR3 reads CASSQSWYEQYF. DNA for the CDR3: TGTGCCAGCAGCCAAAGTTGGTACGAGCAGTACTTC.

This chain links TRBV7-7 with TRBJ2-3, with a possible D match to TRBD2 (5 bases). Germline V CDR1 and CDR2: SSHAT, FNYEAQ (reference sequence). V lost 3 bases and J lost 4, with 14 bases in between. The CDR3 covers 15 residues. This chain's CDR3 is CASSLNEGLADTQYF. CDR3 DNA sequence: TGTGCCAGCAGCTTGAATGAGGGCTTGGCAGATACGCAGTATTTT.

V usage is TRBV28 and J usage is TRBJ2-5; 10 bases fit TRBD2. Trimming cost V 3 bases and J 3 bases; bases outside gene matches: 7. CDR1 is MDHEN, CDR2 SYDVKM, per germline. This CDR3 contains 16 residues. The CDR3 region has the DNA TGTGCCAGCAGTTTCGTCAATAGCGGGGGGAAAGAGACCCAGTACTTC. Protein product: CASSFVNSGGKETQYF.

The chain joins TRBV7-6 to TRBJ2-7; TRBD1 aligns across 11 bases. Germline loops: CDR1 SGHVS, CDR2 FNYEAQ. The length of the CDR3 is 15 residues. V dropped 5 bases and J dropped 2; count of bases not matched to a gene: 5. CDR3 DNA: TGTGCCAGCAGCCCGGGACAGGGGGAAGCCTACGAGCAGTACTTC. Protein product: CASSPGQGEAYEQYF.

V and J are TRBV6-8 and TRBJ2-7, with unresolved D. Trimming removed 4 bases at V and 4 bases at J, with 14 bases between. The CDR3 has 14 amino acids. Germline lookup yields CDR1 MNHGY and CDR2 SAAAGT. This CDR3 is CASSSHEDLYEQYF. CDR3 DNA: TGTGCCAGCAGTTCTCATGAGGATCTTTACGAGCAGTACTTC.

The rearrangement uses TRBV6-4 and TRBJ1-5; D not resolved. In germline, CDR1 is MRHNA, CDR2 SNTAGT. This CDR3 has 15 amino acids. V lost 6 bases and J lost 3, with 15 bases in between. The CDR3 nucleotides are TGTGCCAGCAGCGAGCGGTCTTCCCTCAATCAGCCCCAGCATTTT. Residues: CASSERSSLNQPQHF.

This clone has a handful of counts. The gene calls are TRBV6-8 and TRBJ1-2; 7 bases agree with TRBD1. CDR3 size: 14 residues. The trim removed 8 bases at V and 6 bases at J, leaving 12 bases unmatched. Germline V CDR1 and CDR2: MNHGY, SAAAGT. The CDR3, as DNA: TGTGCCAGCTCGACAGGGTACGGATCCGATGGCTACACCTTC. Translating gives CASSTGYGSDGYTF.

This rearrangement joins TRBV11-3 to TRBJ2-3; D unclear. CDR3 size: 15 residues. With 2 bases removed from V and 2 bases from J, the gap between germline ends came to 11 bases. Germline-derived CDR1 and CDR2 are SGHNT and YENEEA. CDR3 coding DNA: TGTGCCAGCAGCTTACTAGGCACTCCCACAGATACGCAGTATTTT. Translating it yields CASSLLGTPTDTQYF.

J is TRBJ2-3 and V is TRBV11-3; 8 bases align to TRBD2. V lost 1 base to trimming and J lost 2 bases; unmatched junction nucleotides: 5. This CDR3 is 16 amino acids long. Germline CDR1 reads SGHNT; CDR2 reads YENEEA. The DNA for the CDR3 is TGTGCCAGCAGCTTAGGTAGCGGGGCAAACACAGATACGCAGTATTTT. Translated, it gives CASSLGSGANTDTQYF. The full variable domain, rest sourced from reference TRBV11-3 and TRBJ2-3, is EAGVVQSPRYKIIEKKQPVAFWCNPISGHNTLYWYLQNLGQGPELLIRYENEEAVDDSQLPKDRFSAERLKGVDSTLKIQPAELGDSAVYLCASSLGSGANTDTQYFGPGTRLTVL.

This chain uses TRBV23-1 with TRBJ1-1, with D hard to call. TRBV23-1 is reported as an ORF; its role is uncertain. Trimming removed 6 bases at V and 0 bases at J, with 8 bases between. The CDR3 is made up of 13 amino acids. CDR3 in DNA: TGCGCCAGCAGCGGGAGGGTGAACACTGAAGCTTTCTTT. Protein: CASSGRVNTEAFF.

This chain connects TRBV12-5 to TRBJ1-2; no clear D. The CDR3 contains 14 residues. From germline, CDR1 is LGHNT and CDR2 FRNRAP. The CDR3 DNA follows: TGTGCCAGTAGTTTGGGCGGATCACCGCATGGCTACACCTTC. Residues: CASSLGGSPHGYTF.

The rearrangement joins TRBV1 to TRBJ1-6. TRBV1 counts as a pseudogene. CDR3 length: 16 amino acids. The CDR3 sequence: CASSQGGSSYNSPLHF. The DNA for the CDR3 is TGCGCCAGCAGCCAGGGCGGGAGCTCCTATAATTCACCCCTCCACTTT.

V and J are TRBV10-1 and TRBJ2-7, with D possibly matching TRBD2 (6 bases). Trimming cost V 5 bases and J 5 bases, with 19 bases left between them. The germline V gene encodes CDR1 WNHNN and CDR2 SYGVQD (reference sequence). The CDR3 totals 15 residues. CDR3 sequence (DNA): TGCGCCAGCAGTCCTCAACTCGGGACTTTCCACGAGCAGTACTTC. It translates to CASSPQLGTFHEQYF.

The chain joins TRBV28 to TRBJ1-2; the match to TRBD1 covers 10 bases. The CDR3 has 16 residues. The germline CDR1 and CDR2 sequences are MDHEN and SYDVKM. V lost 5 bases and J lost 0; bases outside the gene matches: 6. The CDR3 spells CASSGGQGTANYGYTF. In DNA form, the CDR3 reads TGTGCCAGCAGTGGGGGACAGGGGACAGCTAACTATGGCTACACCTTC.

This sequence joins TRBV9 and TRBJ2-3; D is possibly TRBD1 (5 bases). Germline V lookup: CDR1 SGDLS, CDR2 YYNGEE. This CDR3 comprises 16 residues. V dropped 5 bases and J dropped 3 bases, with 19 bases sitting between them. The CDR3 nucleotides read TGTGCCAGCAGTGAAGGGGCAGGGTTTAGGACAGATACGCAGTATTTT. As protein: CASSEGAGFRTDTQYF.

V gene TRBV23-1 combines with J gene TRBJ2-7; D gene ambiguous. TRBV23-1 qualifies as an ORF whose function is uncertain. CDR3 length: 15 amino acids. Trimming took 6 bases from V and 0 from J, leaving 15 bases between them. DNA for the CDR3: TGCGCCAGCAGCCAAGACCGGAGCTACTCCTACGAGCAGTACTTC. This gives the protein CASSQDRSYSYEQYF.

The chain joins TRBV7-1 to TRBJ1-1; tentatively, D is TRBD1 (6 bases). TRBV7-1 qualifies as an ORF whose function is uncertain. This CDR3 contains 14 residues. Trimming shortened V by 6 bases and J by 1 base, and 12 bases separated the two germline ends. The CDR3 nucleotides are TGTGCCAGCAGAGACGACAGGCCGAACACTGAAGCTTTCTTT. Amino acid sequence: CASRDDRPNTEAFF.

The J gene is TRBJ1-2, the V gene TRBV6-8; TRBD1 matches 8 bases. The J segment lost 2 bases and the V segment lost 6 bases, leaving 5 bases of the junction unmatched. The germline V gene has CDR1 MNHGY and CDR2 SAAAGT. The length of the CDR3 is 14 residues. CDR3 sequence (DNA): TGTGCCAGCAGGACTCGGACAGGGAACTATGGCTACACCTTC. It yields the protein CASRTRTGNYGYTF.

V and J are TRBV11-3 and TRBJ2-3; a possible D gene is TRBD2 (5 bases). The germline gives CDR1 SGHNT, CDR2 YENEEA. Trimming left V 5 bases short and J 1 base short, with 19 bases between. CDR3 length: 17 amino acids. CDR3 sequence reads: CASSQGTDGDRTDTQYF. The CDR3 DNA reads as TGTGCCAGCAGCCAAGGAACGGACGGGGATCGCACAGATACGCAGTATTTT.

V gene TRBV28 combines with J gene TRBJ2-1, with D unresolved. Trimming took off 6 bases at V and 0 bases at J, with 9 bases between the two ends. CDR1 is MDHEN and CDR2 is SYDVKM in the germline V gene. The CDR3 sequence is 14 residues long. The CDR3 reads CASSKTGSYNEQFF. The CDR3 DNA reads TGTGCCAGCAGCAAGACGGGCTCCTACAATGAGCAGTTCTTC. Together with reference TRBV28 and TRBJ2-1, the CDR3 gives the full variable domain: DVKVTQSSRYLVKRTGEKVFLECVQDMDHENMFWYRQDPGLGLRLIYFSYDVKMKEKGDIPEGYSVSREKKERFSLILESASTNQTSMYLCASSKTGSYNEQFFGPGTRLTVL.

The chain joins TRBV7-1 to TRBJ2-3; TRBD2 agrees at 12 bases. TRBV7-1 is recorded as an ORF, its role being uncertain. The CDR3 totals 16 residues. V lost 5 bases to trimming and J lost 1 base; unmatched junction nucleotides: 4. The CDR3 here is CASSRRTSGGTDTQYF. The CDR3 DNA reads TGTGCCAGCAGCCGAAGGACTAGCGGGGGCACAGATACGCAGTATTTT.